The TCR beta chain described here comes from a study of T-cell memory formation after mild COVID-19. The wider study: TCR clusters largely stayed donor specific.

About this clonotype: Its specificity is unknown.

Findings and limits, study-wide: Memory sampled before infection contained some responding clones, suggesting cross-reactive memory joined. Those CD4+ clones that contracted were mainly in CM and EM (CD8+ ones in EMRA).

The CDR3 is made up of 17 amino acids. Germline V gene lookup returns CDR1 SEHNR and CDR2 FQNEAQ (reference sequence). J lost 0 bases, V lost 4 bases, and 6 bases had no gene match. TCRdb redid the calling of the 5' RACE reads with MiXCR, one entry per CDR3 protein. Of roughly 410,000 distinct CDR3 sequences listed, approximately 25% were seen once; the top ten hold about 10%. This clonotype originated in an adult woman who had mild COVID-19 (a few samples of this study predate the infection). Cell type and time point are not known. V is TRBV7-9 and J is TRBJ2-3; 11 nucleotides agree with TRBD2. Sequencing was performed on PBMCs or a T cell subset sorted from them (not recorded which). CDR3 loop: CASSWTSGPPSTDTQYF. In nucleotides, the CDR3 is TGTGCCAGCAGCTGGACTAGCGGGCCACCTAGCACAGATACGCAGTATTTT.